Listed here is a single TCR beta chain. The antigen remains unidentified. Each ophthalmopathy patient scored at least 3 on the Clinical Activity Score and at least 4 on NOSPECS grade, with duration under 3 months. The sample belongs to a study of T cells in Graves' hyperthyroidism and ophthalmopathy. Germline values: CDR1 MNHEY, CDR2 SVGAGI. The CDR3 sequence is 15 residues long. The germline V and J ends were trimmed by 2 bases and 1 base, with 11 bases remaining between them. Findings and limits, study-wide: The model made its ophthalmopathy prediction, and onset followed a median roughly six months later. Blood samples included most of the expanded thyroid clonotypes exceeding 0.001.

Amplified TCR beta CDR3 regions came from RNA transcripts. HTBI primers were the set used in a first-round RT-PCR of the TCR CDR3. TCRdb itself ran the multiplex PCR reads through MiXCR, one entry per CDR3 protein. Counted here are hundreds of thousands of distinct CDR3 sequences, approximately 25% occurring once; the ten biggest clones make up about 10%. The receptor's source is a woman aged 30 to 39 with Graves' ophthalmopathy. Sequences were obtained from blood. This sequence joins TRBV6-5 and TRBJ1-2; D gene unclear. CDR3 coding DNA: TGTGCCAGCAGTTACAACGGCGAATTTAACTATGGCTACACCTTC. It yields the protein CASSYNGEFNYGYTF.